This note documents a single TCR beta chain sequence. The antigen remains undetermined. This entry is derived from a study of T cell responses to AZD1222 COVID-19 vaccine. Produced via immunoSEQ multiplex PCR; TCRdb's table is partial and in-frame only. The sample has approximately 170,000 clones, 85% to 95% seen once; the top ten hold about 4.4%. V was pared by 5 bases and J by 6 bases, with 10 bases of the junction left unmatched. The CDR3 extends over 15 amino acids. The germline gives CDR1 WNHNN, CDR2 SYGVQD (reference sequence). General study points: There were repertoire samples only from the period after the peak T cell response.

The TCR comes from an adult in good health. The material sequenced was peripheral blood, taken on day 0 of AZD1222 vaccination. V gene TRBV10-1 combines with J gene TRBJ2-7, with TRBD2 identical over 10 bases. CDR3 amino acids: CASSTSSGSRAEQYF. The CDR3 DNA reads as TGCGCCAGCAGTACCTCTAGCGGGAGCAGGGCCGAGCAGTACTTC.